This TCR beta chain was documented in a study of CD8 T cells in Susac syndrome. Turning to the study itself: Roughly eight of the sequenced Susac syndrome patients were in remission, and more than 5 had active disease. Study-level results: Clonal expansion was present among Susac CD8+ cells. This expansion reached its peak in TEMRA cells and in active patients.

Patients with Susac syndrome met diagnostic criteria defined recently for definite or probable disease. CDR1 is DFQATT and CDR2 is SNEGSKA in the germline V gene (reference sequence). The J segment lost 3 bases and the V segment lost 3 bases, leaving 6 bases of the junction unmatched. CDR3 length: 14 amino acids. Reverse transcription used about 0.45 to 1 ug RNA and random hexamers. Multiplex PCR with immunoSEQ amplified the TCR beta CDR3 across 54 Vbeta and 13 Jbeta. TCRdb independently ran MiXCR on the immunoSEQ multiplex PCR reads; one entry per CDR3 protein. The data hold some 130,000 distinct CDR3 sequences, with 85% to 95% observed a single time. Of note for this clonotype: The target antigen is unknown.

This TCR derives from a human donor with Susac syndrome. Sequencing input: CD8+ T cells from PBMCs. The rearrangement uses TRBV20-1 and TRBJ1-2; 8 bases agree with TRBD1. CDR3 region: CSARRAGGDYGYTF. The CDR3 coding sequence is TGCAGTGCTAGGAGGGCAGGGGGCGACTATGGCTACACCTTC.